One sample yielded the 4 T cell receptor beta chains listed below, sequenced in a study of blood T cell repertoires in COVID-19. Repertoires were generated with immunoSEQ multiplex PCR, while TCRdb's copy carries only in-frame clones and drops some. The data contain approximately 200,000 clones, 88% of them singletons. Sequences were obtained from peripheral blood. These receptor sequences come from a man aged 25-45 years with acute or convalescent COVID-19.

The V call is TRBV30, the J call TRBJ1-1; possibly TRBD1 for D (6 bases). The CDR3 length is 11 residues. CDR1 and CDR2 from the germline V gene are GTSNPN and SVGIG (reference sequence). Trimming took off 5 bases at V and 4 bases at J, with 8 bases between the two ends. CDR3 nucleotides: TGTGCCTGGGGGACACGCACTGAAGCTTTCTTT. Protein: CAWGTRTEAFF.

The chain combines TRBV2 with TRBJ1-1; D is unresolved. Deletions cut 6 bases from V and 7 bases from J, with 12 bases between. Per germline, CDR1 SNHLY and CDR2 FYNNEI. This CDR3 has 12 residues. CDR3 amino acids: CASRRTMLEAFF. CDR3 nucleotide sequence: TGTGCCAGCAGGAGAACTATGCTTGAAGCTTTCTTT.

The V gene is TRBV28, the J gene TRBJ1-2; a weak D match, TRBD1 (6 bases). The CDR3 runs to 16 residues. The ends were cut back, 3 bases at V and 2 bases at J, with 16 bases in the middle. The V gene's germline CDR1 is MDHEN and CDR2 SYDVKM. The CDR3 region is CASSFSGKGTNYGYTF. CDR3 in DNA: TGTGCCAGCAGTTTTTCAGGAAAAGGGACAAACTATGGCTACACCTTC.

J is TRBJ2-7 and V is TRBV6-5, with TRBD1 matching over 9 bases. The trim removed 5 bases at V and 4 bases at J, leaving 9 bases unmatched. The CDR3 covers 15 residues. Germline lookup yields CDR1 MNHEY and CDR2 SVGAGI. This CDR3 is CASSTGQGERYEQYF. The CDR3 region has the DNA TGTGCCAGCAGTACGGGACAGGGAGAACGGTACGAGCAGTACTTC.